This T cell receptor beta chain was found in a study of OX40 agonist ivuxolimab in advanced cancers. Study at large: The dose of intravenous ivuxolimab that patients received every 2 weeks ranged from 0.01 to 10 mg/kg.

Trimming took 2 bases from V and 4 from J, leaving 11 bases between them. Germline V CDR1 and CDR2: MNHEY, SVGAGI. This CDR3 has 14 amino acids. Study-wide findings and caveats: No determination was made of the antigen specificity of the expanded peripheral T cells. The 0.1-3.0 mg/kg partial responders had among the lowest clonal expansion. CD4+ and CD8+ T cells in blood underwent clonal expansion by week 6 at 0.1 to 3.0 mg/kg.

Sequenced by immunoSEQ multiplex PCR; TCRdb stores in-frame clones only, minus some. In the table there are fewer than 55,000 clones, approximately 92% of which are singletons. With respect to this clone: Antigen specificity is unknown.

The TCR comes from an adult with an advanced solid tumor such as melanoma, head and neck, liver or kidney cancer. This chain uses TRBV6-5 with TRBJ1-1; the D gene is possibly TRBD1 (6 bases). The sequenced sample was CD4+ or CD8+ T cells sorted from blood, obtained in a trial of the OX40 agonist ivuxolimab. DNA for the CDR3: TGTGCCAGCAGTTACCAGGGGCGCGGCACTGAAGCTTTCTTT. It encodes CASSYQGRGTEAFF.